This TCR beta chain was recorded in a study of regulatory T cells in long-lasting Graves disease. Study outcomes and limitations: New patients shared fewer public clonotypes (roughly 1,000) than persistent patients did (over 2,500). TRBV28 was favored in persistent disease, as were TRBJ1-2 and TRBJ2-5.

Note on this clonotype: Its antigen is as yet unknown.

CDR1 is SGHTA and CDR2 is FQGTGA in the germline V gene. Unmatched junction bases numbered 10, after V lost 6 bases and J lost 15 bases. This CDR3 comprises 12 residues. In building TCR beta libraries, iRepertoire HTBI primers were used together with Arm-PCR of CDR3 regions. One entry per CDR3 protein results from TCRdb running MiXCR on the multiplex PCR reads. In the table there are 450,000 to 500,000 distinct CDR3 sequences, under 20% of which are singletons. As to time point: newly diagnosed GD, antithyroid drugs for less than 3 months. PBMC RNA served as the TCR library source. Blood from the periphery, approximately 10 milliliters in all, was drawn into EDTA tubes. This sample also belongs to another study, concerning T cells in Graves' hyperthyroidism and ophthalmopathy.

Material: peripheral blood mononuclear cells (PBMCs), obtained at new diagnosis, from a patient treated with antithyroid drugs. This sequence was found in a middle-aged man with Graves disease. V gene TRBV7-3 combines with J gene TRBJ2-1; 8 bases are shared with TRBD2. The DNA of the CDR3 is TGTGCCAGCAGGATATGGGGACTAGGGATGTTCTTC. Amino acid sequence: CASRIWGLGMFF. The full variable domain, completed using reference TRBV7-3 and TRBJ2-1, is GAGVSQTPSNKVTEKGKYVELRCDPISGHTALYWYRQSLGQGPEFLIYFQGTGAADDSGLPNDRFFAVRPEGSVSTLKIQRTERGDSAVYLCASRIWGLGMFFGPGTRLTVL.